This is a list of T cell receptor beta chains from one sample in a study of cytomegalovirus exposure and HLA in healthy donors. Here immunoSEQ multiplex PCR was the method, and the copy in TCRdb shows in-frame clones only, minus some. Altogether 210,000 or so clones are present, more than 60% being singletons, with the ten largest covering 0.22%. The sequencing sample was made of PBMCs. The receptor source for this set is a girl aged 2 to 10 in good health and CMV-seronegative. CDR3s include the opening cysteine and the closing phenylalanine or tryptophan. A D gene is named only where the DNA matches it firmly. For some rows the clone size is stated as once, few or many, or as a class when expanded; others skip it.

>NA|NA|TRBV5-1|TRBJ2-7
TGCGCCAGCAGCCACAGGGAGTTGGAGTACGAGCAGTACTTC
CASSHRELEYEQYF
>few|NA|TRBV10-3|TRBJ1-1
TGTGCCATCCAACAGAACACTGAAGCTTTCTTT
CAIQQNTEAFF
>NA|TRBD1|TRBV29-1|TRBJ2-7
TGCAGCGCGGGACAGGGGACCTACGAGCAGTACTTC
CSAGQGTYEQYF
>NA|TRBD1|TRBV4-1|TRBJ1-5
TGCGCCAGCAGCCAACAACAGGGGAATAGCAATCAGCCCCAGCATTTT
CASSQQQGNSNQPQHF
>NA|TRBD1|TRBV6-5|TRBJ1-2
TGTGCCAGCAGCCTAACAGGGGGACGGTATGGCTACACCTTC
CASSLTGGRYGYTF
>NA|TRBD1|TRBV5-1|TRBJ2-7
TGCGCCAGCAGTAGGGACAGCCCCTACGAGCAGTACTTC
CASSRDSPYEQYF
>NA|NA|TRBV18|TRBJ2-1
TGTGCCAGCTCACCAGGGCCCAATGAGCAGTTCTTC
CASSPGPNEQFF
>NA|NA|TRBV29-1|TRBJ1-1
TGCAGCGTTGGTCGGGGTAGGGAGAACACTGAAGCTTTCTTT
CSVGRGRENTEAFF
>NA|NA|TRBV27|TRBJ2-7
TGTGCCAGCAGTTTATCAGTCAGTTACGAGCAGTACTTC
CASSLSVSYEQYF
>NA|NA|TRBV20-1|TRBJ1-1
TGCAGTGCTAGAAATGGAGGCCTAGCTTTCTTT
CSARNGGLAFF
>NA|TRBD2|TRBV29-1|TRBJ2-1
TGCAGCGTTGAACGGGGTAGCGGGAGTGGCAATGAGCAGTTCTTC
CSVERGSGSGNEQFF
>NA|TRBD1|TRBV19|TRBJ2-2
TGTGCCAGTAAACAGGGGTCCGGGGAGCTGTTTTTT
CASKQGSGELFF
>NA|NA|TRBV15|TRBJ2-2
TGTGCCACCGCCTCTGAGCGAGAGTGGAACACCGGGGAGCTGTTTTTT
CATASEREWNTGELFF
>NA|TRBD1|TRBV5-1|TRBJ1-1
TGCGCCAGCAGCTTGGATGGCGGGGACAGCCCTTTAATTGAAGCTTTCTTT
CASSLDGGDSPLIEAFF
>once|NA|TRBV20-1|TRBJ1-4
TGCAGTTCCTCCCTTAATGAAAAACTGTTTTTT
CSSSLNEKLFF
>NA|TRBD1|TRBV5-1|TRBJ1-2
TGCGCCAGCAGCTTCCGGGACAGGGGATCACATGGCTACACCTTC
CASSFRDRGSHGYTF
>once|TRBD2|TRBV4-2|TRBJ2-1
TGTGCCAGCAGCCAAGCTTGGACTAGCGAAGCTGAGCAGTTCTTC
CASSQAWTSEAEQFF
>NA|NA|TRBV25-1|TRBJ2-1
TGTGCCAGGGGGGGGGCAGCGGGGTACAATGAGCAGTTCTTC
CARGGAAGYNEQFF
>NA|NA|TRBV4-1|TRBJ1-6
TGCGCCAGCAGCCAGGGTTCAGCCGGAGCACCCCTCCACTTT
CASSQGSAGAPLHF
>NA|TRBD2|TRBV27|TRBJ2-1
TGTGCCAGCAGACTGGGACTAGCGGGAGGTAATGAGCAGTTCTTC
CASRLGLAGGNEQFF
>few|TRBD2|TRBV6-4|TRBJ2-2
TGTGCCAGCAGTGAAGCTAGCGGGGGGACAGACCACGGGGAGCTGTTTTTT
CASSEASGGTDHGELFF
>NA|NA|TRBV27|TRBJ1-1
TGTGCCAGCAGTTTATCGGAGGACACTGAAGCTTTCTTT
CASSLSEDTEAFF
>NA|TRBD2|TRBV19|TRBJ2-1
TGTGCCAGTAGTATCGAGCGGGGCTTCCATGAGCAGTTCTTC
CASSIERGFHEQFF
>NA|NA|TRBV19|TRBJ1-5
TGTGCCAGTAGTTCGGCAGGGCCTTGGGGGCCCCAGCATTTT
CASSSAGPWGPQHF
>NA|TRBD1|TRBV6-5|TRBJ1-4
TGTGCCAGCAGCCGGGACAGGGAGGGAAAACTGTTTTTT
CASSRDREGKLFF
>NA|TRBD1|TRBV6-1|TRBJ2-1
TGTGCCAGCAGTGAAGCAGGGGGCTGGTACAATGAGCAGTTCTTC
CASSEAGGWYNEQFF
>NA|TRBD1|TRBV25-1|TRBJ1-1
TGTGCCAGCAGTGAATTAGGGCAGGGGGCTAGCCCTGAAGCTTTCTTT
CASSELGQGASPEAFF
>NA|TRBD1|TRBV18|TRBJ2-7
TGTGCCAGCTCACCAACAGGGGACACGTACTACGAGCAGTACTTC
CASSPTGDTYYEQYF
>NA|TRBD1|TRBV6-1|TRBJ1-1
TGTGCCAGCAGTGTACACGGGGACAGGGCGAACACTGAAGCTTTCTTT
CASSVHGDRANTEAFF